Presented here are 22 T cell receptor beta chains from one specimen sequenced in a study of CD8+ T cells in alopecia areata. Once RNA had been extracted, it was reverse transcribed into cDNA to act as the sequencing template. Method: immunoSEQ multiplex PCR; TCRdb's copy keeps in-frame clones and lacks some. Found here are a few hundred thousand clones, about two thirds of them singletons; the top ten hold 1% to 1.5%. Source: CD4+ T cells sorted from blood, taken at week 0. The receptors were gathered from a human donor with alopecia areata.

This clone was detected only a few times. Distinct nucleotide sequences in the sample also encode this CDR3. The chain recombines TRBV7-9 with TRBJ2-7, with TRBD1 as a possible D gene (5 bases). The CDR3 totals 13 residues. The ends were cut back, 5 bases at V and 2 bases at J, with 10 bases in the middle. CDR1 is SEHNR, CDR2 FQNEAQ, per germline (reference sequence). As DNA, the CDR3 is TGTGCCAGCAGCCCCAAGGGGCCCTACGAGCAGTACTTC. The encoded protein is CASSPKGPYEQYF. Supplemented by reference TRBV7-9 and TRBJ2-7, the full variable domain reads DTGVSQNPRHKITKRGQNVTFRCDPISEHNRLYWYRQTLGQGPEFLTYFQNEAQLEKSRLLSDRFSAERPKGSFSTLEIQRTEQGDSAMYLCASSPKGPYEQYFGPGTRLTVT.

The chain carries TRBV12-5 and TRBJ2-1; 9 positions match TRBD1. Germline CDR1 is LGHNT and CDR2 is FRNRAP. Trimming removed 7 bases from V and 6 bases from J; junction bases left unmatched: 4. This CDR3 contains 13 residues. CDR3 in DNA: TGTGCTAGTGCGCCGGGACAGGGCAATGAGCAGTTCTTC. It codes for CASAPGQGNEQFF.

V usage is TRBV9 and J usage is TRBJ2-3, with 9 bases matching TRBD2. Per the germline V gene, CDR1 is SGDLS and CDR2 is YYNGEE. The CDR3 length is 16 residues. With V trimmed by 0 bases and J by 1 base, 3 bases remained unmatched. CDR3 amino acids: CASSVEAGGRTDTQYF. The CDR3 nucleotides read TGTGCCAGCAGCGTAGAAGCGGGGGGCCGCACAGATACGCAGTATTTT.

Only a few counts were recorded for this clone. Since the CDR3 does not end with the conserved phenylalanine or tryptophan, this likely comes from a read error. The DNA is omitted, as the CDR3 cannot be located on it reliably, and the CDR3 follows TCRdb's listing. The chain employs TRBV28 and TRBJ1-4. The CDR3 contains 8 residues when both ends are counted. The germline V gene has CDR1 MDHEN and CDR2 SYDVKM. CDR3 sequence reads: CASSNTEV.

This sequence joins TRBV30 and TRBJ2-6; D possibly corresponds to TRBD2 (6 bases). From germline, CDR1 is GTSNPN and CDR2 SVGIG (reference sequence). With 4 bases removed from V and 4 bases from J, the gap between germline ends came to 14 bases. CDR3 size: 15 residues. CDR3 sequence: CAWKWRGAGANVLTF. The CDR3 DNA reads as TGTGCCTGGAAGTGGCGGGGCGCAGGGGCCAACGTCCTGACTTTC.

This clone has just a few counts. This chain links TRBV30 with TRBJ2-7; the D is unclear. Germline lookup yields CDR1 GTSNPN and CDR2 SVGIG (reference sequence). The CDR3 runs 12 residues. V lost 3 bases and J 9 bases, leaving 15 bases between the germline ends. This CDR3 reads CAWSAIGNRQYF. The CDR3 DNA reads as TGTGCCTGGAGCGCTATTGGGAACCGGCAGTACTTC.

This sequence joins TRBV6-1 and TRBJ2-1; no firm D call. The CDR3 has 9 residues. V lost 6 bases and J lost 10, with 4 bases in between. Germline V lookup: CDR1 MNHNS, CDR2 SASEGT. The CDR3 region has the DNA TGTGCCAGCAGCTGGGAGCAGTTCTTC. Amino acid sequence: CASSWEQFF.

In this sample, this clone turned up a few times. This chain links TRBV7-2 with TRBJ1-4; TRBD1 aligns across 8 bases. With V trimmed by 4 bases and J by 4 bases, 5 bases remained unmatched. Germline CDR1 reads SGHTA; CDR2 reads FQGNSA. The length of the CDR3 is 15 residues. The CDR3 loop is CASSSGGRINEKLFF. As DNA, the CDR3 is TGTGCCAGCAGCTCAGGGGGCCGGATTAATGAAAAACTGTTTTTT.

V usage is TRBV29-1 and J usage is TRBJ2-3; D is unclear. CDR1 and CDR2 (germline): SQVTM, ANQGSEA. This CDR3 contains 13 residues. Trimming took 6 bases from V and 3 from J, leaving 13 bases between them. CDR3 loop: CSVTVRVTDTQYF. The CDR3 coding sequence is TGCAGCGTGACCGTACGGGTTACAGATACGCAGTATTTT.

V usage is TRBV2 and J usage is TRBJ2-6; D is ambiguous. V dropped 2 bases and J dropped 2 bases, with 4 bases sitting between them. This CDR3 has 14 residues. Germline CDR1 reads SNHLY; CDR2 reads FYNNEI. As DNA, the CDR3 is TGTGCCAGCAGTGAAACAGCTGGGGCCAACGTCCTGACTTTC. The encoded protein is CASSETAGANVLTF. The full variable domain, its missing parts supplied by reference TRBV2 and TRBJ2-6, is EPEVTQTPSHQVTQMGQEVILRCVPISNHLYFYWYRQILGQKVEFLVSFYNNEISEKSEIFDDQFSVERPDGSNFTLKIRSTKLEDSAMYFCASSETAGANVLTFGAGSRLTVL.

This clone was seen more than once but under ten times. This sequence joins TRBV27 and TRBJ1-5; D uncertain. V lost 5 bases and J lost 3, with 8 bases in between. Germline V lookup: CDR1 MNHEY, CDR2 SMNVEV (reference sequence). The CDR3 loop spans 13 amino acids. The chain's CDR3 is CASSKAYNQPQHF. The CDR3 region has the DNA TGTGCCAGCAGTAAGGCGTACAATCAGCCCCAGCATTTT.

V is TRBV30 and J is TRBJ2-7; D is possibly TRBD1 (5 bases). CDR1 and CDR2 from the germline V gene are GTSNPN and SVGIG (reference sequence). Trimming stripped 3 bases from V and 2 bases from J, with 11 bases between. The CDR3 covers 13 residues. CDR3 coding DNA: TGTGCCTGGAGCCGACAGACACCCTACGAGCAGTACTTC. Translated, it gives CAWSRQTPYEQYF. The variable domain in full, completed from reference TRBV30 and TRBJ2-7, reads SQTIHQWPATLVQPVGSPLSLECTVEGTSNPNLYWYRQAAGRGLQLLFYSVGIGQISSEVPQNLSASRPQDRQFILSSKKLLLSDSGFYLCAWSRQTPYEQYFGPGTRLTVT.

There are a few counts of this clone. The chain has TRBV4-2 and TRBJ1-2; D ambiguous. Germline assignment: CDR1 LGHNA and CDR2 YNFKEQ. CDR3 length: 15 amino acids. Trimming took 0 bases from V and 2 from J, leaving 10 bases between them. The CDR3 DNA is TGTGCCAGCAGCCAAGATCCACAGCGAAACTATGGCTACACCTTC. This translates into CASSQDPQRNYGYTF.

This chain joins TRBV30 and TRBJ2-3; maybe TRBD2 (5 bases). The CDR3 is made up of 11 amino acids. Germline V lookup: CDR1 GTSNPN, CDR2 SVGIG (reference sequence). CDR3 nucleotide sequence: TGTGCGCTCTGGAGGCCAGATACGCAGTATTTT. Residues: CALWRPDTQYF.

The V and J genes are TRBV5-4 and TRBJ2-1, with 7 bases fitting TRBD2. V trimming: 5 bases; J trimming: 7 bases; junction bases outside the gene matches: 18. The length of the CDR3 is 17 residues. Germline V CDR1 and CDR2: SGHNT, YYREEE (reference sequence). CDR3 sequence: CASSSGLGASGANEQFF. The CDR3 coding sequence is TGTGCCAGCAGTTCCGGGCTTGGGGCTAGCGGAGCAAATGAGCAGTTCTTC.

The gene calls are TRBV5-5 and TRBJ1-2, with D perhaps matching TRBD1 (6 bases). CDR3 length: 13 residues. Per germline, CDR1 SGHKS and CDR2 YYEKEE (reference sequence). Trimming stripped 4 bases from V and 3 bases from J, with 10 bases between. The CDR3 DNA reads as TGTGCCAGCAGCCAGGGACAACACTATGGCTACACCTTC. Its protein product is CASSQGQHYGYTF.

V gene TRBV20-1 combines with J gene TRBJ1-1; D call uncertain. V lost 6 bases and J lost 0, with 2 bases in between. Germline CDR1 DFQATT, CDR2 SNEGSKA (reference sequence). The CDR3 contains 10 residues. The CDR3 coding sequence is TGCAGTGCCCTGAACACTGAAGCTTTCTTT. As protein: CSALNTEAFF.

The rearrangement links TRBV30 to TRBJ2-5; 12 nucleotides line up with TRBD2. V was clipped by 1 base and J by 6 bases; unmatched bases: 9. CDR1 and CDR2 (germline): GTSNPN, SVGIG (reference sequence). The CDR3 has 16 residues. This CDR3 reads CAWSAVGLAGLKTQYF. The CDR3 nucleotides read TGTGCCTGGAGTGCTGTAGGACTAGCGGGGTTAAAGACCCAGTACTTC.

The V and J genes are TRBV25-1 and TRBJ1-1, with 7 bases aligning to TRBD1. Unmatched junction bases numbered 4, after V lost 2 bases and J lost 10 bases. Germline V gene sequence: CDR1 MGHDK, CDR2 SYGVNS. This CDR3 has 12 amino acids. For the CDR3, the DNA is TGTGCCAGCAGTGAAGACAGGGCTGGAGCTTTCTTT. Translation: CASSEDRAGAFF.

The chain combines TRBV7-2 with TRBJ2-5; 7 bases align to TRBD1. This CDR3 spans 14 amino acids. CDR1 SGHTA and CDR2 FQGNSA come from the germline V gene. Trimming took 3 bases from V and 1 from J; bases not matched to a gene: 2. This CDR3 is CASSFWDSQETQYF. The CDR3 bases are TGTGCCAGCAGCTTCTGGGACAGCCAAGAGACCCAGTACTTC.

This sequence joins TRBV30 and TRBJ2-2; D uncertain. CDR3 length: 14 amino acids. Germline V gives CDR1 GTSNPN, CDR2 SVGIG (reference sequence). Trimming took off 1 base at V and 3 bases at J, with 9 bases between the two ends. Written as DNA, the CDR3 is TGTGCCTGGAGTGGACTCCAGTACACCGGGGAGCTGTTTTTT. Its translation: CAWSGLQYTGELFF.

CDR3 sequence reads: CSVSRTGGSSPLHF. In DNA, the CDR3 is TGCAGCGTTTCCCGGACAGGGGGCTCTTCACCCCTCCACTTT. V is TRBV29-1 and J is TRBJ1-6, with 11 nucleotides matching TRBD1. V trimming: 5 bases; J trimming: 9 bases; junction bases outside the gene matches: 6. CDR3 length: 14 residues. The germline CDR1 and CDR2 sequences are SQVTM and ANQGSEA.